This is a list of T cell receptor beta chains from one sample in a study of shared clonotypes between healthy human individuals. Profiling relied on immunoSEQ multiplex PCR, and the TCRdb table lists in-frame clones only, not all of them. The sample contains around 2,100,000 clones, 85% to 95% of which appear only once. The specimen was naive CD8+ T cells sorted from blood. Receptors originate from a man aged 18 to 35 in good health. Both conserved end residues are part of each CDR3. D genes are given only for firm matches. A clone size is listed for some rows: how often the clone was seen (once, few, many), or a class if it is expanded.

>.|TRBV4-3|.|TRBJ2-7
TGCGCCAGCAGCCAAGATTTAAGGGCAGGTTCCTACGAGCAGTACTTC
CASSQDLRAGSYEQYF
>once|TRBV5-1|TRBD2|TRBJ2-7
TGCGCCAGCAGAAGCGGGGATTCCTACGAGCAGTACTTC
CASRSGDSYEQYF
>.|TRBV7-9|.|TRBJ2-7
TGTGCCAGCAGCTTAGCCGGGACTGGAGCCTACGAGCAGTACTTC
CASSLAGTGAYEQYF
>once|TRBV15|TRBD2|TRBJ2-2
TGTGCCACCAGCAGAGGGCTAGCGGGAGGGGAGTGGACCGGGGAGCTGTTTTTT
CATSRGLAGGEWTGELFF
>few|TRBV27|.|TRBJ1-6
TGTGCCAGCAGACCTGGGGGTGAGGATTCACCCCTCCACTTT
CASRPGGEDSPLHF
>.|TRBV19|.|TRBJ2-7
TGTGCCAGTAGTATTGGATACGAGCAGTACTTC
CASSIGYEQYF
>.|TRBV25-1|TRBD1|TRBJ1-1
TGTGCCAGCAGTGCCGGACAGGGTTCCACTGAAGCTTTCTTT
CASSAGQGSTEAFF
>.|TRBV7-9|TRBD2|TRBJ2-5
TGTGCCAGCAGCTTAACGGGGGGGATAGAGACCCAGTACTTC
CASSLTGGIETQYF
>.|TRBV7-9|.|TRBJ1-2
TGTGCCAGCAGGGACAAGGGGTCTGACTATGGCTACACCTTC
CASRDKGSDYGYTF
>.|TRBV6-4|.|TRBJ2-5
TGTGCCAGCAGTGACGACGGCGGGGCCCAGTACTTC
CASSDDGGAQYF
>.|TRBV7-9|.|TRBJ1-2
TGTGCCAGCAGGTTCGCCGTTAAAGGGGATGGCTACACCTTC
CASRFAVKGDGYTF
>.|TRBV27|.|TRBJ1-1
TGTGCCAGCAGCCCGGAATTTAGCACTGAAGCTTTCTTT
CASSPEFSTEAFF
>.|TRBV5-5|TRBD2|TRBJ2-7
TGTGCCAGCAGCTTGGGACTAGCGGGACTACAAAAGACCTACGAGCAGTACTTC
CASSLGLAGLQKTYEQYF
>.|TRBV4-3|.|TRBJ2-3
TGCGCCAGCAGCCTGTTAACGGGTACTAGCACAGATACGCAGTATTTT
CASSLLTGTSTDTQYF
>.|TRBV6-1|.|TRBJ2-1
TGTGCCAGCAGTGAAGCCAATGAGCAGTTCTTC
CASSEANEQFF
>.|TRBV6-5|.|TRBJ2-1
TGTGCCAGCAGTCTCTTAAGTGTCGATGAGCAGTTCTTC
CASSLLSVDEQFF
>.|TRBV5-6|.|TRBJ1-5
TGTGCCAGCAGCTTGTCTTCTCCAAATCAGCCCCAGCATTTT
CASSLSSPNQPQHF
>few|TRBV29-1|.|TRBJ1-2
TGCAGCGTTGAAGATGGCCGGGTTGAGGGTGGCTACACCTTC
CSVEDGRVEGGYTF
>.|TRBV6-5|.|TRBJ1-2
TGTGCCAGCAGTTACTCGGAGGGCCCTAACTATGGCTACACCTTC
CASSYSEGPNYGYTF
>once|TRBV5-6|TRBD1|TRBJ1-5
TGTGCCAGCAGCTTAACAGGGGCCAATCAGCCCCAGCATTTT
CASSLTGANQPQHF
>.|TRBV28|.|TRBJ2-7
TGTGCCAGCAGCACCGGTAGGACCTACGAGCAGTACTTC
CASSTGRTYEQYF
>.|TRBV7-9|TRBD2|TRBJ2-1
TGTGCCAGCAGCCCGGGACTAGCGGGTCGCTACAATGAGCAGTTCTTC
CASSPGLAGRYNEQFF
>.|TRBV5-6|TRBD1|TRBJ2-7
TGTGCCAGCAGCCGAACCGGGACAGAGACCTACGAGCAGTACTTC
CASSRTGTETYEQYF
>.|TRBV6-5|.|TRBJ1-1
TGTGCCAGCAGTTACTCGGAAGGGCCTGCCTCTTTCTTT
CASSYSEGPASFF
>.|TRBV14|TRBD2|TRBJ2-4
TGTGCCAGCAGCCAGTCGGGACTACCAATAGCCAAAAACATTCAGTACTTC
CASSQSGLPIAKNIQYF
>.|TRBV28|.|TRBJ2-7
TGTGCCAGCAGGGGCTCCGGGGCCTACGAGCAGTACTTC
CASRGSGAYEQYF
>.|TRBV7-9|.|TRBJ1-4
TGTGCCAGCAGCTTAGCCAGGGCGGGTTTCTTTTCCGAAAAACTGTTTTTT
CASSLARAGFFSEKLFF
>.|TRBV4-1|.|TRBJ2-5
TGCGCCAGCAGCCACGCTCCGGGCCTCCGGGAGACCCAGTACTTC
CASSHAPGLRETQYF
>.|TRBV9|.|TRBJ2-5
TGTGCCAGCAGCGTGTCAGGGTTGATGCAAGAGACCCAGTACTTC
CASSVSGLMQETQYF
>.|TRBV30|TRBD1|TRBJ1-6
TGTGCCTGGAGTCCGGGACAGGGACGTTCACCCCTCCACTTT
CAWSPGQGRSPLHF
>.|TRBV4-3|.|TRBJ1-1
TGCGCCAGCAGCCAAGGGCGGGCAGGGAGCTACACTGAAGCTTTCTTT
CASSQGRAGSYTEAFF
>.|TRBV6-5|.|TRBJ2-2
TGTGCCAGCAGTTACTCTTCGGGATCTTACACCGGGGAGCTGTTTTTT
CASSYSSGSYTGELFF
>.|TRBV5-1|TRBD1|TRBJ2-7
TGCGCCAGCAGCTGGGGGACAGGCAACTACGAGCAGTACTTC
CASSWGTGNYEQYF
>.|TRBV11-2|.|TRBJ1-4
TGTGCCAGCAGCAGGGATATGGAAAAACTGTTTTTT
CASSRDMEKLFF
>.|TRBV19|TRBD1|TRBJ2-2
TGTGCCAGTAGTATAGACCCGGGACAGGAGAACACCGGGGAGCTGTTTTTT
CASSIDPGQENTGELFF